The clone carrying this TCR beta chain appeared many times. The antigen remains undetermined. The data were obtained in a study of T-cell reconstitution after alpha-beta-depleted transplantation in children. Broader study findings: By about two months after transplant, alpha-beta T cells reportedly arose from several hundred graft clones that had expanded. Among T cells one year after transplant, newly produced cells accounted for most counts and diversity. At day 60, the high TCRbeta diversity found in some patients originated from recipient T cells and thymic progenitors that had survived.

The CDR3 has 15 residues. Trimming cost V 3 bases and J 7 bases; bases outside gene matches: 7. Germline CDR1 reads SQVTM; CDR2 reads ANQGSEA. Unique molecular identifiers featured in how the TCRbeta library was prepared. TCRdb analysed the PCR reads with MiXCR anew, one entry per CDR3 protein. The sample carries some 200,000 distinct CDR3 sequences, around 5.9% recorded once. The TCR sequence derives from a girl less than two years old with combined immunodeficiency, due to receive a stem cell transplant. The sequencing here drew on PBMCs, taken before TCRalphabeta/CD19-depleted stem cell transplant. This sequence joins TRBV29-1 and TRBJ2-2, with 11 bases matching TRBD2. The CDR3 bases are TGCAGCGTTGATAGCGGGAGGGGGAGTCACGGGGAGCTGTTTTTT. This codes for CSVDSGRGSHGELFF.